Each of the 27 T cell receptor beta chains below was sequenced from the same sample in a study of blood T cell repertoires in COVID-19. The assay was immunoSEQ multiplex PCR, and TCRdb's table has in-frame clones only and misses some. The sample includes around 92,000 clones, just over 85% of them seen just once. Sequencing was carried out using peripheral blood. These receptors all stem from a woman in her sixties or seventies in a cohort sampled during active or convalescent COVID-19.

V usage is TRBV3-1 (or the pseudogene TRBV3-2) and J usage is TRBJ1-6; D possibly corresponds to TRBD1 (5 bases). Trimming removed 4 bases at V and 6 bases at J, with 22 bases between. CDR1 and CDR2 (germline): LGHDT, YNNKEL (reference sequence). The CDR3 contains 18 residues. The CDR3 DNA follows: TGTGCCAGCAGCCCTACAGGCAGGGCTGAGAGTTTTAATTCACCCCTCCACTTT. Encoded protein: CASSPTGRAESFNSPLHF.

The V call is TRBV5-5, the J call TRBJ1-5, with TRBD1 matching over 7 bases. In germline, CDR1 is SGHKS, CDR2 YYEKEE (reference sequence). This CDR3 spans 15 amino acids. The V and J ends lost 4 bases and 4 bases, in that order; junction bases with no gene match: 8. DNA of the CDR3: TGTGCCAGCAGCAGACGACAGGGAGAGAATCAGCCCCAGCATTTT. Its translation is CASSRRQGENQPQHF.

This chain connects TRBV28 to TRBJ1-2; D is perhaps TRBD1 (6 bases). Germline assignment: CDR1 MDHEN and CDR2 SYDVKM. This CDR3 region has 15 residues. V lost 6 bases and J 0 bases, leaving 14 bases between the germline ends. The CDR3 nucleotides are TGTGCCAGCAGCCCCGGGACACCTTCTAACTATGGCTACACCTTC. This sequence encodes CASSPGTPSNYGYTF.

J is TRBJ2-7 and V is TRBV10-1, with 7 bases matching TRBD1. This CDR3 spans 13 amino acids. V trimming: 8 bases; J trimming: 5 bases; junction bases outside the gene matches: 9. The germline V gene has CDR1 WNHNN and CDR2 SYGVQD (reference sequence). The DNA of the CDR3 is TGCGCCAGCTCACAGGGGTTGTCTCACGAGCAGTACTTC. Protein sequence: CASSQGLSHEQYF.

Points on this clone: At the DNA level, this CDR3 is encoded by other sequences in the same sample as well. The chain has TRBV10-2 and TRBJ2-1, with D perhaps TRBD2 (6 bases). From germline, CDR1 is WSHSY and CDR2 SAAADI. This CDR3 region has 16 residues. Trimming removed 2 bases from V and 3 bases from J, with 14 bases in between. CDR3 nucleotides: TGCGCCAGCAGTGAGGCCAGGGCGGGGTTCTACAATGAGCAGTTCTTC. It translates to CASSEARAGFYNEQFF.

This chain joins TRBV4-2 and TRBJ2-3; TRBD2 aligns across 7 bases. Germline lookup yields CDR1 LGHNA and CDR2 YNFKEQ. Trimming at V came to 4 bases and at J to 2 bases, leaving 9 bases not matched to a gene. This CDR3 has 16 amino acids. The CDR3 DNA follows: TGTGCCAGCAGCCCCTTACCAGCGGGAATCACAGATACGCAGTATTTT. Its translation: CASSPLPAGITDTQYF.

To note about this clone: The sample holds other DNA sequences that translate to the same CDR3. CDR3 sequence reads: CATSDSGTGDNEQFF. CDR3 DNA: TGTGCCACCAGTGATTCCGGGACAGGGGACAATGAGCAGTTCTTC. V is TRBV24-1 and J is TRBJ2-1, with TRBD1 identical over 10 bases. This CDR3 has 15 amino acids. Looked up from germline, CDR1 is KGHDR and CDR2 is SFDVKD. Losses at the gene ends were 2 bases for V and 5 bases for J; bases not matched to a gene: 2.

The CDR3 region is CASSSPGLAGRDEQFF. As DNA, the CDR3 is TGTGCCAGCAGTTCCCCGGGACTAGCGGGACGGGATGAGCAGTTCTTC. The chain recombines TRBV28 with TRBJ2-1, with TRBD2 matching 13 bases. The germline V gene encodes CDR1 MDHEN and CDR2 SYDVKM. Unmatched junction bases numbered 8, after V lost 4 bases and J lost 8 bases. The CDR3 extends over 16 amino acids.

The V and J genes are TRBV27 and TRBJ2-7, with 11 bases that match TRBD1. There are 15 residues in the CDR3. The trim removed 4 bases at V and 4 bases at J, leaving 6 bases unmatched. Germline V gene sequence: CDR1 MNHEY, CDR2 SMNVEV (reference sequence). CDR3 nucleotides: TGTGCCAGCAGTTACGGGACAGGGGGAAGATACGAGCAGTACTTC. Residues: CASSYGTGGRYEQYF.

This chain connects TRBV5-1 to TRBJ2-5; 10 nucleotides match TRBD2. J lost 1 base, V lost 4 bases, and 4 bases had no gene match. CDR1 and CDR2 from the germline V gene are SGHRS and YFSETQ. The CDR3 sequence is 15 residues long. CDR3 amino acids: CASSPLAGPQETQYF. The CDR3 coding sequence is TGCGCCAGCAGCCCACTAGCGGGACCCCAAGAGACCCAGTACTTC.

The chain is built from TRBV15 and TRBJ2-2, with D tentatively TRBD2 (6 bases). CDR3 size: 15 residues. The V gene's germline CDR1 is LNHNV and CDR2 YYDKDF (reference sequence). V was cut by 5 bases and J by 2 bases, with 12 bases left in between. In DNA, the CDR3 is TGTGCCACCAGCTGGGAAGGACTAAACACCGGGGAGCTGTTTTTT. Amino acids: CATSWEGLNTGELFF.

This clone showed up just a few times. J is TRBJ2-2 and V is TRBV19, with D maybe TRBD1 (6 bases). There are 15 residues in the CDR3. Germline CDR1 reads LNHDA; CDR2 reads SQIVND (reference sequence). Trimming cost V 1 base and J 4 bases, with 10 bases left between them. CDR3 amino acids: CASSIGQGTTGELFF. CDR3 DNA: TGTGCCAGTAGTATAGGCCAGGGGACCACCGGGGAGCTGTTTTTT. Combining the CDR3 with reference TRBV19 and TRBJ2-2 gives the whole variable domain DGGITQSPKYLFRKEGQNVTLSCEQNLNHDAMYWYRQDPGQGLRLIYYSQIVNDFQKGDIAEGYSVSREKKESFPLTVTSAQKNPTAFYLCASSIGQGTTGELFFGEGSRLTVL.

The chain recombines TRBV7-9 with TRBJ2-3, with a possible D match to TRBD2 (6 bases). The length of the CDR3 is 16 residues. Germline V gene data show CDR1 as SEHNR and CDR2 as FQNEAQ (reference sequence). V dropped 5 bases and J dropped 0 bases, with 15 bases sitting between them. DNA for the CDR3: TGTGCCAGCAGCGTCGGGGGAGCGGCTAGCACAGATACGCAGTATTTT. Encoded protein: CASSVGGAASTDTQYF.

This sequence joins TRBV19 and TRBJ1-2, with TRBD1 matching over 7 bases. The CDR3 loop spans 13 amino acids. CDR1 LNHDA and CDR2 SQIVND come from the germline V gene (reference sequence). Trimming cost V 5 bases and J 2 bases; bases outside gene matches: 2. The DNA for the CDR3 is TGTGCCAGTAGTCAGACAGGGAACTATGGCTACACCTTC. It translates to CASSQTGNYGYTF.

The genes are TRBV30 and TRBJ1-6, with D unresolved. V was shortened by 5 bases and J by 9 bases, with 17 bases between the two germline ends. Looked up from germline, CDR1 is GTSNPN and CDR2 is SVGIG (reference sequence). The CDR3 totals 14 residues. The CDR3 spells CAWRGRVVPSPLHF. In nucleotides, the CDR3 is TGTGCCTGGCGTGGTCGTGTTGTCCCTTCACCCCTCCACTTT.

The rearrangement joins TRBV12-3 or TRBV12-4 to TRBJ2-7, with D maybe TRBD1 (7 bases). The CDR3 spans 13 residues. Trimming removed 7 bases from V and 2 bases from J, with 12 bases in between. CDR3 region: CASTGGPPYEQYF. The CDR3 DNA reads TGTGCCAGCACAGGGGGGCCGCCCTACGAGCAGTACTTC.

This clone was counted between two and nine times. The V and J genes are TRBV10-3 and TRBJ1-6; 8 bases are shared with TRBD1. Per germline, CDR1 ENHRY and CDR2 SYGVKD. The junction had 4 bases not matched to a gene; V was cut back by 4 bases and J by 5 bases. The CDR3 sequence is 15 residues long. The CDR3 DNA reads TGTGCCATCAGTGTGACGGGACAGGATAATTCACCCCTCCACTTT. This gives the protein CAISVTGQDNSPLHF.

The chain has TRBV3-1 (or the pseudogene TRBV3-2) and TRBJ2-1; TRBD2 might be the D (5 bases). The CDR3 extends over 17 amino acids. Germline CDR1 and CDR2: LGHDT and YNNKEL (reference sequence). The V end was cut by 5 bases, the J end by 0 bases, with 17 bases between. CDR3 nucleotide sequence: TGTGCCAGCAGCAAATTGTGGACTCTTAGCTCCTACAATGAGCAGTTCTTC. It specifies CASSKLWTLSSYNEQFF.

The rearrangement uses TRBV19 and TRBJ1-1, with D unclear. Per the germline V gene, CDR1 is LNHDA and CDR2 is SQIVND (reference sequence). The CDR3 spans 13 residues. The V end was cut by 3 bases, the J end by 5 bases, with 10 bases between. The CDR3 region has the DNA TGTGCCAGTAGTATGGCTCAGGAAACTGAAGCTTTCTTT. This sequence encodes CASSMAQETEAFF.

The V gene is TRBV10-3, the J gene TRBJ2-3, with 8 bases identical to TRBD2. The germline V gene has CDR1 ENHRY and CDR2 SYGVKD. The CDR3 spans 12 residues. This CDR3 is CSGGVNTDTQYF. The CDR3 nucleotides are TGTTCCGGGGGGGTCAACACAGATACGCAGTATTTT.

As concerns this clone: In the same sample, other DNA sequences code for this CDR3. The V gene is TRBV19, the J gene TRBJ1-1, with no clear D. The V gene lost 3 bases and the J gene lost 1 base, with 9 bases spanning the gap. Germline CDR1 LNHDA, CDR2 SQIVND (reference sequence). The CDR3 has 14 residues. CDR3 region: CASSIRGGNTEAFF. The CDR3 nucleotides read TGTGCCAGTAGTATTCGGGGAGGGAACACTGAAGCTTTCTTT.

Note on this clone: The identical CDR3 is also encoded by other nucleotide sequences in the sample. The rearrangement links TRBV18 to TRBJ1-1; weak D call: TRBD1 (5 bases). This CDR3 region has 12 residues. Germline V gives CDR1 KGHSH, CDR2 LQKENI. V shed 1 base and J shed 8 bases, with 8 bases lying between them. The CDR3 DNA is TGTGCCAGCTCACCACGACGGGGGGAAGCTTTCTTT. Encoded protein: CASSPRRGEAFF.

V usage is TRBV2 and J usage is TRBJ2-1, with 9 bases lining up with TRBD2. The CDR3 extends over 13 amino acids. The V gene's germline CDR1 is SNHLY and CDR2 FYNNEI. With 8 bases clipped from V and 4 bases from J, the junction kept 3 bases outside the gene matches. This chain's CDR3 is CASASGTYNEQFF. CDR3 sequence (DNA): TGTGCCAGCGCTAGCGGGACTTACAATGAGCAGTTCTTC. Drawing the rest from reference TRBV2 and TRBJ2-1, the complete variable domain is EPEVTQTPSHQVTQMGQEVILRCVPISNHLYFYWYRQILGQKVEFLVSFYNNEISEKSEIFDDQFSVERPDGSNFTLKIRSTKLEDSAMYFCASASGTYNEQFFGPGTRLTVL.

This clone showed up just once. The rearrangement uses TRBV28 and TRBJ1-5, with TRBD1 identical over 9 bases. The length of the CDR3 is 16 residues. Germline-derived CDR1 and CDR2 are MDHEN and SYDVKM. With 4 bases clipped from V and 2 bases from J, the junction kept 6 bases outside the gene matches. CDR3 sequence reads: CASSSGQGRGNQPQHF. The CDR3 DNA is TGTGCCAGCAGTTCGGGACAGGGAAGAGGCAATCAGCCCCAGCATTTT.

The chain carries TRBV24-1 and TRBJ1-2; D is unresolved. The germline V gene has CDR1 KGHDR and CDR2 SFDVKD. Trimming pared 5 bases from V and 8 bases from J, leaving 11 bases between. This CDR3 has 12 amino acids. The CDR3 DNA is TGTGCCACCAGTGCCTTGGGCGGGGGCTACACCTTC. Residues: CATSALGGGYTF.

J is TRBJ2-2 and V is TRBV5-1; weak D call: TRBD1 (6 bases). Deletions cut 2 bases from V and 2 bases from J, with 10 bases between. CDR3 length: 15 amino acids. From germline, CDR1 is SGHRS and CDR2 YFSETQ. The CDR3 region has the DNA TGCGCCAGCAGCTTAGGGACACTCAACACCGGGGAGCTGTTTTTT. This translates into CASSLGTLNTGELFF.

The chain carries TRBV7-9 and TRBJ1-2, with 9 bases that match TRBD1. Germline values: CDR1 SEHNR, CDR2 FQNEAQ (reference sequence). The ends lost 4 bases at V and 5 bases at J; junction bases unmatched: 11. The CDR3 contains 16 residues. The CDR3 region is CASSSGNRGRGYGYTF. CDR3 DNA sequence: TGTGCCAGCAGCTCCGGGAACAGGGGGCGAGGGTATGGCTACACCTTC.